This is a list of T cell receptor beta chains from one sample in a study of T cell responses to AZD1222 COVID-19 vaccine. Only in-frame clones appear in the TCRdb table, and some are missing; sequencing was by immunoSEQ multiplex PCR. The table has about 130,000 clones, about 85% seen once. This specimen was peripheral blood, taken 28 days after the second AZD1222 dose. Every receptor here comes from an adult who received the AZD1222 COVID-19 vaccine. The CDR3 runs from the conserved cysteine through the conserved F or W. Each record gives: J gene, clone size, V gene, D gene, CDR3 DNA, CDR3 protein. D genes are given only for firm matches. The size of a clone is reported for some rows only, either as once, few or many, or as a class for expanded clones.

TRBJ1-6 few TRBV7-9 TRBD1 TGTGCCAGCACCGGACAGGGAGAAACCCTCCACTTT CASTGQGETLHF
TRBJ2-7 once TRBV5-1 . TGCGCCAGCAGCCAAAGACAGGACCACGAGCAGTACTTC CASSQRQDHEQYF
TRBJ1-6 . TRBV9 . TGTGCCAGCAGCGTAGCAAATTCACCCCTCCACTTT CASSVANSPLHF
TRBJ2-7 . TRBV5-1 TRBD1 TGCGCCAGCAGCTATATGGGAGGGACAGGGTCCTACGAGCAGTACTTC CASSYMGGTGSYEQYF
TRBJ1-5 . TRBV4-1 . TGCGCCAGCAGCCAAGATACTGGGACACGGCAGCCCCAGCATTTT CASSQDTGTRQPQHF
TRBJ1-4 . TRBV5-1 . TGCGCCAGCAAGGTGGCGGGAAATGAAAAACTGTTTTTT CASKVAGNEKLFF
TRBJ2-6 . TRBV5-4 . TGTGCCAGCAGCTTGGGGGGGGTCTCTGGGGCCAACGTCCTGACTTTC CASSLGGVSGANVLTF
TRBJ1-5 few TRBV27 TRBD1 TGTGCCAGCAGTTTTGTGGGTGTGGGGACAGGCGATCAGCCCCAGCATTTT CASSFVGVGTGDQPQHF
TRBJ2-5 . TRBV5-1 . TGCGCCAGCAGCTTGGGGCAGCTCTTTGGGGAAGAGACCCAGTACTTC CASSLGQLFGEETQYF
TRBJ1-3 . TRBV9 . TGTGCCAGCCGCGACAGTTTAAACTCTGGAAACACCATATATTTT CASRDSLNSGNTIYF
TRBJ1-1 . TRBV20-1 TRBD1 TGCAGTGCCGAGCAGGGGGAGGAAGCTTTCTTT CSAEQGEEAFF
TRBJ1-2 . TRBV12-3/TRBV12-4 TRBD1 TGTGCCAGCAGTTTGACAGGGAACTATGGCTACACCTTC CASSLTGNYGYTF
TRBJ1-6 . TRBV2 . TGTGCCAGCAGAGGGGCAGGGACGCTTTCGACACCCCTCCACTTT CASRGAGTLSTPLHF
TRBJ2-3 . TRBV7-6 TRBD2 TGTGCCAGCAGCTTAGTGGGCGGGGGTAGCACAGATACGCAGTATTTT CASSLVGGGSTDTQYF
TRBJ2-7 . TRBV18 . TGTGCCAGCTCACCACCTGGGGGTGAGATCTACGAGCAGTACTTC CASSPPGGEIYEQYF
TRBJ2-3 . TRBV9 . TGTGCCAGCAGCGACCCAGGGCGCACAGATACGCAGTATTTT CASSDPGRTDTQYF
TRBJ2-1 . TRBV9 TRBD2 TGTGCCAGCAGCGTCTCCTTGACTAGCGGGAGACCCTTGGGCTCCTACAATGAGCAGTTCTTC CASSVSLTSGRPLGSYNEQFF
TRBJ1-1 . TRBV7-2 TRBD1 TGTGCCAGCAGCCGCCCGACAGGGGGCAGGAGCACTGAAGCTTTCTTT CASSRPTGGRSTEAFF
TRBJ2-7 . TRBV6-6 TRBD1 TGTGCCAGCAGCGAACAGGGGGGAAAAAACGAGCAGTACTTC CASSEQGGKNEQYF
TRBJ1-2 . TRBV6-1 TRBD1 TGTGCCAGCAGTGATCATACAGGGGGCGCGCCGAACTATGGCTACACCTTC CASSDHTGGAPNYGYTF
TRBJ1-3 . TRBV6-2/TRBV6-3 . TGTGCCAGCAGCCCTGATGGGGGCTTTAGTGGAAACACCATATATTTT CASSPDGGFSGNTIYF
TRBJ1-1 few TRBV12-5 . TGTGCTAGTGGCACGAACTGGAATGAAGCTTTCTTT CASGTNWNEAFF
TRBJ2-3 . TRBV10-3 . TGTGCCATCAGGCAGGACAGCACAGATACGCAGTATTTT CAIRQDSTDTQYF
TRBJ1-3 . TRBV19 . TGTGCCAGTAGTCCAGGGACTGGCCCTGGAAACACCATATATTTT CASSPGTGPGNTIYF
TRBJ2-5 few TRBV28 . TGTGCCAGCAGTCCCCGGCAAGGAGGGTGGGGGGAGACCCAGTACTTC CASSPRQGGWGETQYF
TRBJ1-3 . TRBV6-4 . TGTGCCAGCAGTGACTCAGGGAACACCATATATTTT CASSDSGNTIYF
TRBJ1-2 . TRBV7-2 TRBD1 TGTGCCAGCAGCTTAGGACAGGGGGGTCGCTATGGCTACACCTTC CASSLGQGGRYGYTF
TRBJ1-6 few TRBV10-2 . TGCGCCAGCGCGCAGGGCCCCTATAATTCACCCCTCCACTTT CASAQGPYNSPLHF
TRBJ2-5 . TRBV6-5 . TGTGCCAGCAGTCGGGGGCCGAGAGAGACCCAGTACTTC CASSRGPRETQYF
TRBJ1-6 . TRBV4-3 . TGCGCCAGCAGCCAAGAGTCCAGGAATTCACCCCTCCACTTT CASSQESRNSPLHF
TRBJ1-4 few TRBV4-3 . TGCGCCAGCAGCCGAGACAGTTATAATGAAAAACTGTTTTTT CASSRDSYNEKLFF
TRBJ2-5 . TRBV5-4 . TGTGCCAGCAGCTTGAAAGTTGCTAACCAAGAGACCCAGTACTTC CASSLKVANQETQYF
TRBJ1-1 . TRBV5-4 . TGTGCCAGCAGCTTTCCCGCCGGTAAGAACACTGAAGCTTTCTTT CASSFPAGKNTEAFF
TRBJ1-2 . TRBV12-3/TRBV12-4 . TGTGCCAGCAGTTTAATTAGCTATGGCTACACCTTC CASSLISYGYTF
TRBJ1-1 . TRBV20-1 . TGCAGTGCTAGTATAGGGTTGAACACTGAAGCTTTCTTT CSASIGLNTEAFF
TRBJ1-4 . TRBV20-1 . TGCAGTGCTAGTACTCAAGCAACTAATGAAAAACTGTTTTTT CSASTQATNEKLFF
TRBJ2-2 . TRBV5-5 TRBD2 TGTGCCAGCAGCTTGGTGGGTAGCGGGACGAACACCGGGGAGCTGTTTTTT CASSLVGSGTNTGELFF
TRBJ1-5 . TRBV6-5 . TGTGCCAGCAGTTTAAAGGGGTGGAGCAATCAGCCCCAGCATTTT CASSLKGWSNQPQHF
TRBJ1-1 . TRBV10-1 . TGCGCCAGCAGTGAGTCGATCGGTGAAGCTTTCTTT CASSESIGEAFF
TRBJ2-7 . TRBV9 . TGTGCCAGCAGCGGGGGGTGGCGTCCCGGGTACGAGCAGTACTTC CASSGGWRPGYEQYF
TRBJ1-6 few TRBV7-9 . TGTGCCAGCAGCAAGGACAGCGATAATTCACCCCTCCACTTT CASSKDSDNSPLHF
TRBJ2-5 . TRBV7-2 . TGTGCCAGCAGCCCCACTGGGATAGCCCAAGAGACCCAGTACTTC CASSPTGIAQETQYF
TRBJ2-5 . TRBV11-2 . TGTGCCAGCAGCTTGGACAGTTATTATGAGGTCCAGTACTTC CASSLDSYYEVQYF
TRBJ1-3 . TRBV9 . TGTGCCAGCAGCGTAGAAGCTGGAAACACCATATATTTT CASSVEAGNTIYF
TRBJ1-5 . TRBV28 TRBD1 TGTGCCAGCACACAGGGGCGGAGGGGCAATCAGCCCCAGCATTTT CASTQGRRGNQPQHF
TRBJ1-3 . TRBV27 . TGTGCCAGCAGACCGGGACACTCTGGAAACACCATATATTTT CASRPGHSGNTIYF
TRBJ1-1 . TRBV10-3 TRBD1 TGTGCCATCACCCTGGGACAGGGGGAGACTGAAGCTTTCTTT CAITLGQGETEAFF
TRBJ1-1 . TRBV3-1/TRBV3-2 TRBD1 TGTGCCAGCACCTTGCTGGAGGGGGCAGGCACTGAAGCTTTCTTT CASTLLEGAGTEAFF
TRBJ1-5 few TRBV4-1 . TGCGCCAGCAGCCAAGAGGATTCCGGGAGGCGGCCCCAGCATTTT CASSQEDSGRRPQHF
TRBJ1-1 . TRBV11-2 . TGTGCCAGCAGCCCGCCCGGGGGGCTCGAAGCTTTCTTT CASSPPGGLEAFF
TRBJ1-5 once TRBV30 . TGTGCCTGGAGTGGGGGGGCAAGGCAGCCCCAGCATTTT CAWSGGARQPQHF
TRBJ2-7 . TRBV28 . TGTGCCAGCACCCGGGGCAACAGGGAGCAGTACTTC CASTRGNREQYF
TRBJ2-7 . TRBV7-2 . TGTGCCAGCAGCTACAGGGACTCCTACGAGCAGTACTTC CASSYRDSYEQYF